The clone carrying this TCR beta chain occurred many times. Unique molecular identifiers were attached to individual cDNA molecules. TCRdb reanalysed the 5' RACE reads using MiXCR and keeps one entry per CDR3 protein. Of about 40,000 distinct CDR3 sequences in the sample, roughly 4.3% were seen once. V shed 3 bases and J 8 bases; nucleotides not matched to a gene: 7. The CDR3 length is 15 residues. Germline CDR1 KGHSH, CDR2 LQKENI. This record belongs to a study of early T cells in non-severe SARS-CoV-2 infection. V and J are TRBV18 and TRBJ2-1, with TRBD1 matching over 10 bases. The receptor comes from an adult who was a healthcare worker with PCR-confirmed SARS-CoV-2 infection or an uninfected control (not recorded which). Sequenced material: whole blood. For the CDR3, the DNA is TGTGCCAGCTCACCCGGGACAGGGGTGTATGATGAGCAGTTCTTC. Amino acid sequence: CASSPGTGVYDEQFF.